The clone carrying this T cell receptor (beta chain) was found once. This sample is part of a study of blood T cell repertoires in COVID-19. Study-level information: Acute and convalescent COVID-19 specimens originated in the United States, Italy and Spain. T cells, B-cell-depleted T cells, or PBMCs provided the cDNA or gDNA that served as material.

Here immunoSEQ multiplex PCR was the method, and the copy in TCRdb shows in-frame clones only, minus some. Here the sample spans 250,000 to 300,000 clones, over 80% being singletons. The length of the CDR3 is 12 residues. V was cut by 8 bases and J by 7 bases, with 11 bases left in between. CDR1 and CDR2 (germline): MNHEY, SVGAGI. The source is a woman aged 40 to 50 with acute or convalescent COVID-19. Sequencing was done on a sample of peripheral blood. The chain uses TRBV6-5 and TRBJ1-4; no firm D call. The chain's CDR3 is CASRGGGEKLFF. The CDR3, as DNA: TGTGCCAGCCGCGGAGGTGGTGAAAAACTGTTTTTT.